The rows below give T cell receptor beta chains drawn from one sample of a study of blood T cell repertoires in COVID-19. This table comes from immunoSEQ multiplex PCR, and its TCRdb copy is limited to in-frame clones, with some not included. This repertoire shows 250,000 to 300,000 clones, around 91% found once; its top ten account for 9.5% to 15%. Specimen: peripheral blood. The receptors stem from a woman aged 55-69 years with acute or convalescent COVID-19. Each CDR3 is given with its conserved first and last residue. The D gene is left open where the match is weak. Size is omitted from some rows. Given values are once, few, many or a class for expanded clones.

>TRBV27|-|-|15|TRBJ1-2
TGTGCCAGCAGTTTACGGACAGACGGAACCTATGGCTACACCTTC
CASSLRTDGTYGYTF
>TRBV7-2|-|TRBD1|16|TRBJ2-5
TGTGCCAGCAGCTTAGCGGGGACAGAGAGCCAAGAGACCCAGTACTTC
CASSLAGTESQETQYF
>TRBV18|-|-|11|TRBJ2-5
TGTGCCAGCTCACCAGAGGGTGCCCAGTACTTC
CASSPEGAQYF
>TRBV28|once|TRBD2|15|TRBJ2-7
TGTGCCAGCAGTTTCTCTAGCGGGCCTAACTACGAGCAGTACTTC
CASSFSSGPNYEQYF
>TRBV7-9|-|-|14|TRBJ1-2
TGTGCCAGCAGCTTAGGCCAGGCTAACTATGGCTACACCTTC
CASSLGQANYGYTF
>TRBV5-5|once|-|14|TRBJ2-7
TGTGCCAGCAGGTACAGGGCCAGCTCCTACGAGCAGTACTTC
CASRYRASSYEQYF
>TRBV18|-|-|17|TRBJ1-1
TGTGCCAGCTCACCACTTCCTCGGGGAAAGTTGAACACTGAAGCTTTCTTT
CASSPLPRGKLNTEAFF
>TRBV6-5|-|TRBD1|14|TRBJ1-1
TGTGCCAGCAACGGACAGGGAATGAACACTGAAGCTTTCTTT
CASNGQGMNTEAFF
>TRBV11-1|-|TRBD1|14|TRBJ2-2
TGTGCCAGCAGTAGTAGACAGGGCGCCGGGGAGCTGTTTTTT
CASSSRQGAGELFF
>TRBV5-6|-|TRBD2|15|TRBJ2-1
TGTGCCAGCAGCCGGGGAGGGGCTAGCGGCAATGAGCAGTTCTTC
CASSRGGASGNEQFF
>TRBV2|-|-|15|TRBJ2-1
TGTGCCAGCAGGGTGGACAGCAGCTCCTACAATGAGCAGTTCTTC
CASRVDSSSYNEQFF
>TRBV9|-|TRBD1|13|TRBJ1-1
TGTGCCAGCAGCCCGGGGGACAGAGTTAAAGCTTTCTTT
CASSPGDRVKAFF
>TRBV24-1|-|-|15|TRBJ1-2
TGTGCCACCAGTGCCCGGGACAAATCTAACTATGGCTACACCTTC
CATSARDKSNYGYTF
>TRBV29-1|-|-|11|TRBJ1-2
TGCAGCGTTGAAGTAAGAAGCGGCTACACCTTC
CSVEVRSGYTF
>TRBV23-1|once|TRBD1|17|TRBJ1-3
TGCGCCAGCAGCCGAGGACAGGCCAAGAGCTCTGGAAACACCATATATTTT
CASSRGQAKSSGNTIYF
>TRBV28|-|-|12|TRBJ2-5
TGTGCCAGCAGTTTCGGGGAAGAGACCCAGTACTTC
CASSFGEETQYF
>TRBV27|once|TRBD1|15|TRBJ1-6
TGTGCCAGCAGTATCCTGGACAGGGGTAATTCACCCCTCCACTTT
CASSILDRGNSPLHF
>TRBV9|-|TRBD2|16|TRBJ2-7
TGTGCCAGCAGCCCTGCGGGACTAGCGGGGACCTACGAGCAGTACTTC
CASSPAGLAGTYEQYF
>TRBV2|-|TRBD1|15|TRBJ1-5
TGTGCCAGCAGTGGAGGGGGCGGAAGCAATCAGCCCCAGCATTTT
CASSGGGGSNQPQHF
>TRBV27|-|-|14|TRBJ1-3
TGTGCCAGCAGACAATCAGGGGTCGGAAACACCATATATTTT
CASRQSGVGNTIYF
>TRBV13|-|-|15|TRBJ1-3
TGTGCCAGCAGCTTAGCGGCGGGCTCTGGAAACACCATATATTTT
CASSLAAGSGNTIYF
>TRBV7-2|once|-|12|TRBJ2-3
TGTGCCAGCAGCCATCGAGTAGATACGCAGTATTTT
CASSHRVDTQYF
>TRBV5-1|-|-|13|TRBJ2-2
TGCGCCAGCAGCTTGGAACAAACCGGGGAGCTGTTTTTT
CASSLEQTGELFF
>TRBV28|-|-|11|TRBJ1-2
TGTGCCAGCGAGGCTAACTATGGCTACACCTTC
CASEANYGYTF
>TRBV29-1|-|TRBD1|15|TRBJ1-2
TGCAGCGTTCAAACAGGGGTCTCAGCTAACTATGGCTACACCTTC
CSVQTGVSANYGYTF
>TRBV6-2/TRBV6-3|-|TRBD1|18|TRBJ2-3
TGTGCCAGCAGCCACGACCGGGACAGGGCTTTATTCACAGATACGCAGTATTTT
CASSHDRDRALFTDTQYF
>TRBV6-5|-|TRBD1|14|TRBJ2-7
TGTGCCAGCAGTTACTCGATGGACAGGGGCGAGCAGTACTTC
CASSYSMDRGEQYF
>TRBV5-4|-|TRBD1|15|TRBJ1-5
TGTGCCAGCAGCACGGACAGGGGGCTTAATCAGCCCCAGCATTTT
CASSTDRGLNQPQHF
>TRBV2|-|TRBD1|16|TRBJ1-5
TGTGCCAGCAGTGCCCCGAAGGGACAGGCAGGTCAGCCCCAGCATTTT
CASSAPKGQAGQPQHF
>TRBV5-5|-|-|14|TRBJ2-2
TGTGCCAGCAGCCCGGGACAGAACACCGGGGAGCTGTTTTTT
CASSPGQNTGELFF
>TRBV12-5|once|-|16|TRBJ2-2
TGTGCTAGTGGTTTGGTGGCCAGGGAGAACACCGGGGAGCTGTTTTTT
CASGLVARENTGELFF
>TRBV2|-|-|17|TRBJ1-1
TGTGCCAGCAGTGAATACCTGGGCAGCAGCATGAACACTGAAGCTTTCTTT
CASSEYLGSSMNTEAFF
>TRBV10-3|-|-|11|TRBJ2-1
TGTGCCATCAGTAGAGGGAATGAGCAGTTCTTC
CAISRGNEQFF
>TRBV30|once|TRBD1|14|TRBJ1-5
TGTGCCTGGAGTGTACTTACAGGGGGCCAGCCCCAGCATTTT
CAWSVLTGGQPQHF
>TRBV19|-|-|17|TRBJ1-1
TGTGCCAGTAGTATAGGTCCGCAGGGTAGATCCCAAGGTGAAGCTTTCTTT
CASSIGPQGRSQGEAFF
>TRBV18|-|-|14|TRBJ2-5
TGTGCCAGCTCACCGCTAGCGACGCAAGAGACCCAGTACTTC
CASSPLATQETQYF